This T cell receptor (beta chain) was sequenced during a study of T cell responses to AZD1222 COVID-19 vaccine. Study-level background: The analysis combined second doses at about 4 or about 12 weeks.

Overall study results and limits: Spike-specific TCR depth and breadth grew after two AZD1222 doses. After the peak T cell response, and only then, were repertoires sampled. Only a handful of people who got AZD1222 tested seropositive at baseline.

CDR3 length equals 13 residues. V was clipped by 5 bases and J by 4 bases, with 11 bases between them. CDR1 and CDR2 from the germline V gene are SGHTA and FQGTGA. A remark on this clone: Its antigen is unidentified.

Some clones are missing from TCRdb's copy, which holds only in-frame ones; the method was immunoSEQ multiplex PCR. Seen here are about 100,000 clones, roughly nine tenths observed once, and the top ten hold more than 15%. The receptor was isolated from an adult in good health. This specimen consisted of peripheral blood, obtained on day 0 of AZD1222 vaccination. This chain connects TRBV7-3 to TRBJ1-1; D call uncertain. This CDR3 is CASSPGWGTEAFF. The CDR3 DNA follows: TGTGCCAGCAGCCCAGGTTGGGGCACTGAAGCTTTCTTT. The variable domain in full, completed from reference TRBV7-3 and TRBJ1-1, reads GAGVSQTPSNKVTEKGKYVELRCDPISGHTALYWYRQSLGQGPEFLIYFQGTGAADDSGLPNDRFFAVRPEGSVSTLKIQRTERGDSAVYLCASSPGWGTEAFFGQGTRLTVV.